These 5 T cell receptor beta chains share one sample of origin, sequenced in a study of identical twins. TCRdb redid the calling of the 5' RACE reads with MiXCR, one entry per CDR3 protein. Of about 300,000 distinct CDR3 sequences listed, 10% to 15% were seen once; the top ten hold roughly 7%. These same data were also listed under a study on yellow fever vaccine responses in identical twins.

Sequencing was carried out using CD8+ T cells sorted from blood. These receptors were collected from a woman younger than 35 in good health.

A few counts support this clonotype. CDR3 sequence: CASGLAFPGEQYV. CDR3 coding DNA: TGTGCCAGCGGACTAGCTTTCCCTGGCGAGCAGTACGTC. V is TRBV27 and J is TRBJ2-7, with TRBD2 identical over 8 bases. The germline V gene encodes CDR1 MNHEY and CDR2 SMNVEV (reference sequence). CDR3 size: 13 residues. With 8 bases clipped from V and 6 bases from J, the junction kept 9 bases outside the gene matches.

The chain has TRBV29-1 and TRBJ1-2, with D unclear. There are 13 residues in the CDR3. V dropped 7 bases and J dropped 4 bases, with 16 bases sitting between them. Germline assignment: CDR1 SQVTM and CDR2 ANQGSEA. CDR3 DNA: TGCAGCGACCACGTGTCGCCAGCCTATGGCTACACCTTC. This sequence encodes CSDHVSPAYGYTF.

This clonotype occurred a few times. V usage is TRBV4-1 and J usage is TRBJ2-7; D is undetermined. The CDR3 totals 12 residues. V lost 0 bases and J lost 7, with 7 bases in between. Germline CDR1 reads MGHRA; CDR2 reads YSYEKL. The CDR3 spells CASSQDRREQYF. The CDR3 coding sequence is TGCGCCAGCAGCCAAGATCGTCGGGAGCAGTACTTC.

This clonotype was seen only a few times. The genes are TRBV6-2 or TRBV6-3 and TRBJ1-2, with 11 nucleotides matching TRBD1. The CDR3 contains 14 residues. Germline V gives CDR1 MNHEY, CDR2 SVGEGT. The V gene end was trimmed by 6 bases and the J gene end by 7 bases; junction bases not matched to a gene: 7. CDR3 in DNA: TGTGCCAGCAGAATCGGACAGGGGGCATCTGGCTACACCTTC. It encodes CASRIGQGASGYTF.

V is TRBV7-9 and J is TRBJ1-1, with TRBD1 as a possible D gene (6 bases). Germline V gives CDR1 SEHNR, CDR2 FQNEAQ (reference sequence). The CDR3 is 17 residues long. V was cut by 3 bases and J by 2 bases, with 19 bases left in between. For the CDR3, the DNA is TGTGCCAGCAGCTTCGATTCTACCTGGACAGCTAACACTGAAGCTTTCTTT. Protein product: CASSFDSTWTANTEAFF.